The 29 T cell receptor beta chains below all came from one sample that was sequenced in a study of CD8+ T cells in alopecia areata. After isolation, RNA underwent reverse transcription to generate cDNA as the sequencing template. Produced via immunoSEQ multiplex PCR; TCRdb's table is partial and in-frame only. The repertoire holds about 150,000 clones, with roughly 50% as singletons. Sequencing used CD4+ T cells sorted from blood. The source is a human donor in good health.

This clone came up a few times. The sample holds other DNA sequences that translate to the same CDR3. The chain employs TRBV29-1 and TRBJ1-1; D not resolved. Trimming pared 2 bases from V and 5 bases from J, leaving 9 bases between. Germline values: CDR1 SQVTM, CDR2 ANQGSEA. The CDR3 runs to 12 residues. The CDR3 DNA reads TGCAGCGTTGAAAGTGGAGTAACTGAAGCTTTCTTT. Protein product: CSVESGVTEAFF.

The chain's CDR3 is CASSLVSVPEAFF. The CDR3 DNA reads as TGTGCCAGCAGTTTAGTCTCGGTACCCGAAGCTTTCTTT. The rearrangement uses TRBV28 and TRBJ1-1; D remains unclear. The V end lost 2 bases, the J end lost 8 bases, and 12 bases lay between the germline ends. The CDR3 runs 13 residues. In germline, CDR1 is MDHEN, CDR2 SYDVKM. The full variable domain, rest sourced from reference TRBV28 and TRBJ1-1, is DVKVTQSSRYLVKRTGEKVFLECVQDMDHENMFWYRQDPGLGLRLIYFSYDVKMKEKGDIPEGYSVSREKKERFSLILESASTNQTSMYLCASSLVSVPEAFFGQGTRLTVV.

There are a few counts of this clone. This rearrangement joins TRBV10-3 to TRBJ2-1; 9 nucleotides match TRBD1. The length of the CDR3 is 14 residues. Germline V lookup: CDR1 ENHRY, CDR2 SYGVKD. The ends lost 6 bases at V and 10 bases at J; junction bases unmatched: 10. The CDR3 region has the DNA TGTGCCATCAGGCCGGGACAGGGATCCATCGAGCAGTTCTTC. It specifies CAIRPGQGSIEQFF.

This clone occurred a few times. The rearrangement links TRBV4-1 to TRBJ1-2; TRBD1 might be the D (6 bases). The germline V gene encodes CDR1 MGHRA and CDR2 YSYEKL. V was pared by 10 bases and J by 0 bases, with 15 bases between. This CDR3 contains 14 residues. CDR3 residues: CATANRATNYGYTF. As DNA, the CDR3 is TGCGCCACCGCAAACAGGGCCACTAACTATGGCTACACCTTC.

The rearrangement joins TRBV25-1 to TRBJ2-1; D is perhaps TRBD2 (6 bases). Germline CDR1 MGHDK, CDR2 SYGVNS. CDR3 size: 17 residues. Between the trimmed V and J ends, which lost 1 base and 2 bases, there was a span of 15 bases. The CDR3 loop is CASSESRLALAYNEQFF. CDR3 DNA sequence: TGTGCCAGCAGTGAATCCCGGCTAGCGCTAGCCTACAATGAGCAGTTCTTC. Filled out from reference TRBV25-1 and TRBJ2-1, the complete variable domain reads EADIYQTPRYLVIGTGKKITLECSQTMGHDKMYWYQQDPGMELHLIHYSYGVNSTEKGDLSSESTVSRIRTEHFPLTLESARPSHTSQYLCASSESRLALAYNEQFFGPGTRLTVL.

The V gene is TRBV5-1, the J gene TRBJ1-1; D is undetermined. CDR3 length equals 14 residues. V lost 3 bases to trimming and J lost 0 bases, with 9 bases between them. Germline V lookup: CDR1 SGHRS, CDR2 YFSETQ. The CDR3 sequence: CASSSGPVNTEAFF. The CDR3 DNA reads TGCGCCAGCAGCTCGGGTCCAGTGAACACTGAAGCTTTCTTT. The complete variable domain, with remaining parts taken from reference TRBV5-1 and TRBJ1-1, reads KAGVTQTPRYLIKTRGQQVTLSCSPISGHRSVSWYQQTPGQGLQFLFEYFSETQRNKGNFPGRFSGRQFSNSRSEMNVSTLELGDSALYLCASSSGPVNTEAFFGQGTRLTVV.

This clone was observed a handful of times. The junction departs from germline at one end; a sequencing error may be responsible. The V call is TRBV29-1, the J call TRBJ2-1; 10 bases map to TRBD2. Germline loops: CDR1 SQVTM, CDR2 ANQGSEA. The CDR3 loop spans 13 amino acids. This chain's CDR3 is CTVAGGRRNEQFF. In nucleotides, the CDR3 is TGTACCGTAGCGGGAGGCCGACGGAATGAGCAGTTCTTC.

The V call is TRBV15, the J call TRBJ2-7, with 12 bases fitting TRBD2. CDR1 is LNHNV and CDR2 is YYDKDF in the germline V gene (reference sequence). This CDR3 is built from 15 residues. V lost 0 bases, J lost 6 bases, and 3 bases stayed unmatched. The chain's CDR3 is CATSRDTSGRLEQYF. The CDR3 bases are TGTGCCACCAGCAGAGACACTAGCGGGAGGCTCGAGCAGTACTTC.

The chain links TRBV6-5 to TRBJ2-7, with TRBD1 identical over 9 bases. Trimming took 4 bases from V and 4 from J; bases not matched to a gene: 11. Germline CDR1 reads MNHEY; CDR2 reads SVGAGI. The length of the CDR3 is 16 residues. The CDR3 here is CASSLRDRDVVYEQYF. CDR3 DNA sequence: TGTGCCAGCAGTTTGCGGGACAGGGACGTCGTGTACGAGCAGTACTTC.

The chain recombines TRBV5-6 with TRBJ2-1; D remains ambiguous. With 3 bases removed from V and 4 bases from J, the gap between germline ends came to 5 bases. Germline V lookup: CDR1 SGHDT, CDR2 YYEEEE. The CDR3 runs 12 residues. CDR3 protein: CASSSGYNEQFF. CDR3 coding DNA: TGTGCCAGCAGCTCCGGTTACAATGAGCAGTTCTTC.

The chain employs TRBV30 and TRBJ1-1; no clear D. With 4 bases removed from V and 7 bases from J, the gap between germline ends came to 10 bases. This CDR3 has 11 amino acids. CDR1 GTSNPN and CDR2 SVGIG come from the germline V gene (reference sequence). CDR3 sequence reads: CAWNSMGEAFF. CDR3 sequence (DNA): TGTGCCTGGAATAGTATGGGTGAAGCTTTCTTT. The variable domain in full, with the rest retrieved from reference TRBV30 and TRBJ1-1, is SQTIHQWPATLVQPVGSPLSLECTVEGTSNPNLYWYRQAAGRGLQLLFYSVGIGQISSEVPQNLSASRPQDRQFILSSKKLLLSDSGFYLCAWNSMGEAFFGQGTRLTVV.

This clone showed up just a few times. J is TRBJ2-5 and V is TRBV15, with unresolved D. Trimming cost V 1 base and J 4 bases, with 4 bases left between them. The CDR3 has 12 residues. The germline V gene encodes CDR1 LNHNV and CDR2 YYDKDF (reference sequence). CDR3 in amino acids: CATSRVLETQYF. CDR3 DNA sequence: TGTGCCACCAGCAGAGTATTAGAGACCCAGTACTTC.

This clone has more than one count but fewer than ten. This chain joins TRBV5-1 and TRBJ2-1; D gene ambiguous. Germline CDR1 SGHRS, CDR2 YFSETQ. V shed 0 bases and J shed 6 bases, with 22 bases lying between them. The CDR3 sequence is 18 residues long. The CDR3 region has the DNA TGCGCCAGCAGCTTGGCCAAGGCCGCAGTTTGGGCTGTCAATGAGCAGTTCTTC. As protein: CASSLAKAAVWAVNEQFF.

This sequence joins TRBV29-1 and TRBJ1-1, with a possible D match to TRBD1 (5 bases). V lost 5 bases to trimming and J lost 0 bases, with 7 bases between them. This CDR3 comprises 12 residues. CDR1 and CDR2 (germline): SQVTM, ANQGSEA. The CDR3 sequence is CSVRQLNTEAFF. CDR3 DNA: TGCAGCGTTCGACAGTTGAACACTGAAGCTTTCTTT.

The chain carries TRBV7-9 and TRBJ1-3; maybe TRBD1 (5 bases). The CDR3 runs 15 residues. Germline values: CDR1 SEHNR, CDR2 FQNEAQ (reference sequence). Between the trimmed V and J ends, which lost 5 bases and 1 base, there was a span of 12 bases. CDR3 sequence reads: CASSRLGGSGNTIYF. Written as DNA, the CDR3 is TGTGCCAGCAGCAGACTCGGGGGATCTGGAAACACCATATATTTT.

This clone has more than one count but fewer than ten. V usage is TRBV29-1 and J usage is TRBJ2-7, with D perhaps given as TRBD1 or TRBD2 (6 bases each). The CDR3 sequence is 13 residues long. Trimming cost V 3 bases and J 6 bases, with 15 bases left between them. CDR1 is SQVTM, CDR2 ANQGSEA, per germline. The CDR3 sequence is CSVDGGGVLEQYF. The CDR3 coding sequence is TGCAGCGTTGACGGAGGGGGTGTCCTCGAGCAGTACTTC.

The V call is TRBV6-5, the J call TRBJ2-7, with 7 nucleotides matching TRBD1. V gave up 5 bases and J gave up 3 bases; unmatched junction bases: 7. Germline-derived CDR1 and CDR2 are MNHEY and SVGAGI. The CDR3 has 14 residues. CDR3 in DNA: TGTGCCAGCAGTGACGGGACAGAGATCTACGAGCAGTACTTC. Amino acid sequence: CASSDGTEIYEQYF.

This chain connects TRBV18 to TRBJ2-7, with D possibly TRBD1 on 6 matching bases. Germline CDR1 and CDR2: KGHSH and LQKENI. The V end was cut by 5 bases, the J end by 3 bases, with 20 bases between. The CDR3 is 16 residues long. The CDR3 DNA is TGTGCCAGCTCAACTAGACCGGGACAAATCGACTACGAGCAGTACTTC. This gives the protein CASSTRPGQIDYEQYF.

Points on this clone: This sample also contains other DNA sequences that code for the same CDR3. The V and J genes are TRBV27 and TRBJ1-4; D gene ambiguous. The V gene's germline CDR1 is MNHEY and CDR2 SMNVEV (reference sequence). V lost 3 bases, J lost 3 bases, and 8 bases lay in between. There are 14 residues in the CDR3. The CDR3: CASSLAGSNEKLFF. In nucleotides, the CDR3 is TGTGCCAGCAGTTTGGCTGGGTCTAATGAAAAACTGTTTTTT.

This clone was seen a handful of times. The sample carries other DNA sequences with the same CDR3. The chain employs TRBV28 and TRBJ2-1, with D unclear. The CDR3 sequence is 12 residues long. V lost 5 bases and J lost 5, with 7 bases in between. From germline, CDR1 is MDHEN and CDR2 SYDVKM. The CDR3 coding sequence is TGTGCCAGCAGTCCCCCAAACAATGAGCAGTTCTTC. This sequence encodes CASSPPNNEQFF. The variable domain in full, with the rest retrieved from reference TRBV28 and TRBJ2-1, is DVKVTQSSRYLVKRTGEKVFLECVQDMDHENMFWYRQDPGLGLRLIYFSYDVKMKEKGDIPEGYSVSREKKERFSLILESASTNQTSMYLCASSPPNNEQFFGPGTRLTVL.

This chain joins TRBV10-3 and TRBJ2-7; 9 positions agree with TRBD1. Per germline, CDR1 ENHRY and CDR2 SYGVKD. This CDR3 has 16 amino acids. The V gene end was trimmed by 6 bases and the J gene end by 2 bases; junction bases not matched to a gene: 11. CDR3 protein: CAIRGQGGNRTYEQYF. The CDR3 region has the DNA TGTGCCATCAGGGGACAGGGCGGGAATCGGACCTACGAGCAGTACTTC.

The chain employs TRBV23-1 and TRBJ2-7; TRBD1 aligns across 10 bases. TRBV23-1 is assigned to the ORF class and has an uncertain function. Trimming at V came to 3 bases and at J to 6 bases, leaving 8 bases not matched to a gene. The CDR3 contains 15 residues. The CDR3 reads CASSHDRGPLCEQYF. CDR3 coding DNA: TGCGCCAGCAGTCACGACAGGGGGCCTCTCTGCGAGCAGTACTTC.

This chain links TRBV25-1 with TRBJ2-1; 9 positions match TRBD2. V gave up 2 bases and J gave up 9 bases; unmatched junction bases: 2. In germline, CDR1 is MGHDK, CDR2 SYGVNS. The CDR3 covers 13 residues. The CDR3 coding sequence is TGTGCCAGCAGTGAACTAGCGGGGAGTGAGCAGTTCTTC. Protein product: CASSELAGSEQFF.

V gene TRBV25-1 combines with J gene TRBJ2-2, with TRBD2 as a possible D gene (5 bases). CDR1 is MGHDK, CDR2 SYGVNS, per germline. The length of the CDR3 is 12 residues. V was cut by 5 bases and J by 6 bases, with 7 bases left in between. The CDR3 nucleotides read TGTGCCAGCAGTAGACTACCCGGGGAGCTGTTTTTT. It codes for CASSRLPGELFF. Full variable domain (remainder filled in from reference TRBV25-1 and TRBJ2-2): EADIYQTPRYLVIGTGKKITLECSQTMGHDKMYWYQQDPGMELHLIHYSYGVNSTEKGDLSSESTVSRIRTEHFPLTLESARPSHTSQYLCASSRLPGELFFGEGSRLTVL.

The rearrangement uses TRBV2 and TRBJ2-7; tentative D call: TRBD1 (6 bases). Looked up from germline, CDR1 is SNHLY and CDR2 is FYNNEI. The CDR3 has 13 amino acids. The V gene lost 7 bases and the J gene lost 2 bases, with 12 bases spanning the gap. In nucleotides, the CDR3 is TGTGCCAGCAAAATGACAGGTACCTACGAGCAGTACTTC. Amino acids: CASKMTGTYEQYF.

Only a few counts were recorded for this clone. V and J are TRBV11-2 and TRBJ2-1; 7 positions agree with TRBD2. This CDR3 region has 13 residues. V lost 5 bases to trimming and J lost 6 bases; unmatched junction nucleotides: 4. CDR1 and CDR2 from the germline V gene are SGHAT and FQNNGV. The CDR3 here is CASSRGVSNEQFF. CDR3 nucleotide sequence: TGTGCCAGCAGCCGGGGGGTCAGCAATGAGCAGTTCTTC.

This clone was observed a few times. This chain links TRBV14 with TRBJ2-7; TRBD1 is a possible D gene (5 bases). The CDR3 sequence is 14 residues long. The V end lost 5 bases, the J end lost 0 bases, and 11 bases lay between the germline ends. CDR1 and CDR2 from the germline V gene are SGHDN and FVKESK. CDR3 loop: CASSWGGSSYEQYF. As DNA, the CDR3 is TGTGCCAGCAGCTGGGGCGGCAGCTCCTACGAGCAGTACTTC.

The chain has TRBV19 and TRBJ1-5; D is ambiguous. Trimming left V 6 bases short and J 2 bases short, with 8 bases between. Looked up from germline, CDR1 is LNHDA and CDR2 is SQIVND (reference sequence). The CDR3 runs 13 residues. CDR3 loop: CASRDLGNQPQHF. The CDR3 DNA follows: TGTGCCAGTAGGGATTTGGGCAATCAGCCCCAGCATTTT.

This clone was detected only a few times. This rearrangement joins TRBV30 to TRBJ1-2, with D tentatively TRBD1 (6 bases). Germline CDR1 GTSNPN, CDR2 SVGIG (reference sequence). The CDR3 spans 15 residues. Trimming shortened V by 7 bases and J by 1 base, and 19 bases separated the two germline ends. CDR3 bases: TGTGCCTACGAATTGTCAGGGGCCTATAACTATGGCTACACCTTC. Translation gives CAYELSGAYNYGYTF.